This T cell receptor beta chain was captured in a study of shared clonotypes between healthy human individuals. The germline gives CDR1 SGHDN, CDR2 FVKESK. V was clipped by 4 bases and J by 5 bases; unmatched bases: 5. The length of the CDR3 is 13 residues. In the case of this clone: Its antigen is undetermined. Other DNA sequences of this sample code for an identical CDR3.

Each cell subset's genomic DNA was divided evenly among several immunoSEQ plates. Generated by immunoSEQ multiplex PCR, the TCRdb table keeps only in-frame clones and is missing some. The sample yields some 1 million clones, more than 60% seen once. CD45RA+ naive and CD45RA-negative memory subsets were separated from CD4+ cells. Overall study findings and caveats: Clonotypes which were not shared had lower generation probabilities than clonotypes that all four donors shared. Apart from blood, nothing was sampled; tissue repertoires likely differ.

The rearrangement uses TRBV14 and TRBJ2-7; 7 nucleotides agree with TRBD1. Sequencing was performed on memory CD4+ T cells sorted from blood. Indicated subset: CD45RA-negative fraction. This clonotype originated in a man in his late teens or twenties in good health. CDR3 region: CASSLDRAHEQYF. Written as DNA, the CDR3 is TGTGCCAGCAGCCTCGACAGGGCCCACGAGCAGTACTTC.